These 6 T cell receptor beta chains came from one sample sequenced in a study of T cell responses to AZD1222 COVID-19 vaccine. Data came from immunoSEQ multiplex PCR; TCRdb stores just in-frame clones and leaves some out. The sample has about 110,000 clones, around 94% seen once. Sequencing used peripheral blood, obtained on day 0 of AZD1222 vaccination. These receptors were taken from an adult in good health.

CDR3 in amino acids: CASSLGEYGNTIYF. CDR3 bases: TGCGCCAGCAGCCTCGGAGAGTATGGAAACACCATATATTTT. The chain links TRBV4-3 to TRBJ1-3; D call uncertain. CDR1 is LGHNA, CDR2 YSLEER, per germline. The CDR3 runs 14 residues. V dropped 4 bases and J dropped 3 bases, with 10 bases sitting between them.

The V and J genes are TRBV19 and TRBJ1-5; TRBD1 is a possible D gene (6 bases). Germline lookup yields CDR1 LNHDA and CDR2 SQIVND (reference sequence). The CDR3 contains 16 residues. The V end lost 3 bases, the J end lost 0 bases, and 12 bases lay between the germline ends. In DNA, the CDR3 is TGTGCCAGTAGTATGTCCCGACAGGTTAGCAATCAGCCCCAGCATTTT. The encoded protein is CASSMSRQVSNQPQHF.

The chain carries TRBV10-3 and TRBJ2-3; the match to TRBD2 covers 9 bases. CDR1 is ENHRY, CDR2 SYGVKD, per germline. The CDR3 length is 15 residues. V gave up 0 bases and J gave up 5 bases; unmatched junction bases: 3. The CDR3 loop is CAISESGLARDTQYF. The CDR3 DNA reads as TGTGCCATCAGTGAGTCGGGACTAGCAAGAGATACGCAGTATTTT.

The V call is TRBV7-9, the J call TRBJ1-1; a weak D match, TRBD1 (5 bases). The germline V gene has CDR1 SEHNR and CDR2 FQNEAQ (reference sequence). V was pared by 4 bases and J by 8 bases, with 11 bases between. The CDR3 runs 12 residues. The CDR3: CASSSDSLEAFF. CDR3 in DNA: TGTGCCAGCAGCTCAGACAGTTTGGAAGCTTTCTTT.

This clone was counted once. The chain has TRBV27 and TRBJ2-2, with 10 bases lining up with TRBD1. Germline V CDR1 and CDR2: MNHEY, SMNVEV (reference sequence). J was trimmed by 5 bases and V by 3 bases; bases with no gene match: 21. CDR3 length: 21 amino acids. The CDR3 DNA reads as TGTGCCAGCAGTTTCTCGTCTCCGGGACAGGGGATTCGTAGAGGAACCGGGGAGCTGTTTTTT. Its translation is CASSFSSPGQGIRRGTGELFF.

The chain has TRBV27 and TRBJ1-1; D gene unclear. The CDR3 totals 13 residues. CDR1 and CDR2 (germline): MNHEY, SMNVEV (reference sequence). Trimming removed 1 base at V and 8 bases at J, with 11 bases between. The CDR3 nucleotides read TGTGCCAGCAGTTTATTTATGGGCAGGGAAGCTTTCTTT. The encoded protein is CASSLFMGREAFF.